A single sample is the source of the 7 T cell receptor beta chains below, sequenced in a study of radiation and T cells in renal cell carcinoma. Libraries were prepared by immunoSEQ multiplex PCR; TCRdb keeps only in-frame clonotypes and omits some of them. The sample lists just over 95,000 clones; approximately 82% were seen once. Indicated time point: blood 4 weeks post-SBRT, at nephrectomy. Treatment defined: 15 Gy SBRT to primary tumor, nephrectomy 4 weeks later. The input for sequencing was blood, taken from a patient whose treatment included radiotherapy and nephrectomy. These TCRs come from a man aged 55 to 69 with renal cell carcinoma.

The count of this clone is one. The CDR3 DNA reads TGTGCCAGCAGCCCCTACCTCCCAGGGACAGGGAGGGTCAGGGACACCGGGGAGCTGTTTTTT. This sequence encodes CASSPYLPGTGRVRDTGELFF. The chain uses TRBV7-7 and TRBJ2-2, with 9 nucleotides matching TRBD1. The CDR3 extends over 21 amino acids. CDR1 is SSHAT and CDR2 is FNYEAQ in the germline V gene (reference sequence). J was trimmed by 3 bases and V by 5 bases; bases with no gene match: 22.

This sequence joins TRBV5-1 and TRBJ2-2; TRBD2 might be the D (5 bases). Per the germline V gene, CDR1 is SGHRS and CDR2 is YFSETQ. The CDR3 is made up of 14 amino acids. Trimming removed 0 bases at V and 6 bases at J, with 9 bases between. DNA for the CDR3: TGCGCCAGCAGCTTGGACGGAGGAGCCGGGGAGCTGTTTTTT. Translated, it gives CASSLDGGAGELFF.

The CDR3 spells CASSVTGGLFQHEQYF. The CDR3 DNA reads as TGTGCCAGCAGCGTGACGGGAGGCCTCTTTCAGCACGAGCAGTACTTC. J is TRBJ2-7 and V is TRBV7-8, with 7 bases identical to TRBD2. The CDR3 contains 16 residues. V trimming: 5 bases; J trimming: 5 bases; junction bases outside the gene matches: 15. CDR1 is SGHVS, CDR2 FQNEAQ, per germline. The variable domain in full, with the rest retrieved from reference TRBV7-8 and TRBJ2-7, is GAGVSQSPRYKVAKRGQDVALRCDPISGHVSLFWYQQALGQGPEFLTYFQNEAQLDKSGLPSDRFFAERPEGSVSTLKIQRTQQEDSAVYLCASSVTGGLFQHEQYFGPGTRLTVT.

This chain joins TRBV4-1 and TRBJ1-2; D is uncertain. Germline V lookup: CDR1 MGHRA, CDR2 YSYEKL. The CDR3 totals 15 residues. Trimming left V 3 bases short and J 4 bases short, with 15 bases between. CDR3 nucleotide sequence: TGCGCCAGCAGCCAGGGGAGAAGAAACGGCTATGGCTACACCTTC. Amino acid sequence: CASSQGRRNGYGYTF.

V is TRBV7-2 and J is TRBJ2-3; tentative D call: TRBD2 (6 bases). CDR3 length equals 16 residues. In germline, CDR1 is SGHTA, CDR2 FQGNSA. V lost 4 bases and J 0 bases, leaving 14 bases between the germline ends. The CDR3 loop reads CASSSRKGLSTDTQYF. CDR3 sequence (DNA): TGTGCCAGCAGCTCACGTAAGGGACTTAGCACAGATACGCAGTATTTT.

As for this clone: One junction end does not reproduce the germline sequence, and a read error may be involved. The V and J genes are TRBV6-1 and TRBJ2-7; unclear D gene. This CDR3 has 13 residues. Germline V gene data show CDR1 as MNHNS and CDR2 as SASEGT. The CDR3: CASSEKPGWDSDF. In nucleotides, the CDR3 is TGTGCCAGCAGTGAAAAGCCAGGATGGGATAGTGACTTC.

The chain is built from TRBV28 and TRBJ1-1; no clear D. CDR1 MDHEN and CDR2 SYDVKM come from the germline V gene. V shed 6 bases and J shed 1 base, with 15 bases lying between them. The length of the CDR3 is 15 residues. The CDR3 region has the DNA TGTGCCAGCAGACACGATTTAGCAGGGAACACTGAAGCTTTCTTT. Translation: CASRHDLAGNTEAFF. Full variable domain (rest looked up from reference TRBV28 and TRBJ1-1): DVKVTQSSRYLVKRTGEKVFLECVQDMDHENMFWYRQDPGLGLRLIYFSYDVKMKEKGDIPEGYSVSREKKERFSLILESASTNQTSMYLCASRHDLAGNTEAFFGQGTRLTVV.